This TCR beta chain was identified during a study of blood T cell repertoires in COVID-19. For the study at large: Samples taken during acute and convalescent COVID-19 were collected in the United States, Italy and Spain. Nucleic acid was either cDNA or gDNA, and it came from T cells, B-cell-depleted T cells, or PBMCs.

Under the authors' procedure: Quantification of nucleated cells was approximated via reference gene primer amplification. Some clones are missing from TCRdb's copy, which holds only in-frame ones; the method was immunoSEQ multiplex PCR. That table supplies the V and J calls and clone size; D and trimming were determined from the DNA. Of about 44,000 clones in the sample, roughly 88% are singletons; the top ten hold about 1.2%. Sequences were obtained from peripheral blood. This receptor was taken from a woman in her 40s with acute or convalescent COVID-19.

The CDR3 DNA reads TGCGCCAGCAGCAAAGGGACAGTCACAACTAATGAAAAACTGTTTTTT. This codes for CASSKGTVTTNEKLFF. The chain recombines TRBV5-1 with TRBJ1-4, with 7 bases identical to TRBD1. Germline V gene lookup returns CDR1 SGHRS and CDR2 YFSETQ. The J segment lost 0 bases and the V segment lost 4 bases, leaving 6 bases of the junction unmatched. This CDR3 spans 16 amino acids.